Below, one T cell receptor (beta chain) is given with its context. MiXCR, applied by TCRdb to the 5' RACE reads, yields one record per CDR3 protein. The table lists tens of thousands of distinct CDR3 sequences, about 13% of them singletons. This sample is drawn from a study of early T cells in non-severe SARS-CoV-2 infection. Germline CDR1 MDHEN, CDR2 SYDVKM. This CDR3 is 15 amino acids long. V lost 7 bases to trimming and J lost 1 base, with 15 bases between them. The TCR sequence derives from an adult who was a healthcare worker with PCR-confirmed SARS-CoV-2 infection or an uninfected control (not recorded which). Sample: whole blood. This chain links TRBV28 with TRBJ2-3; D is possibly TRBD2 (5 bases). The chain's CDR3 is CASTNLGSGTDTQYF. DNA of the CDR3: TGTGCCAGCACTAACCTGGGTAGCGGCACAGATACGCAGTATTTT.